This T cell receptor (beta chain) was recovered during a study of blood T cells in healthy people across ages (dated by TCRdb to 2015 to 2017). In the study overall: Template switching captured roughly one uniquely barcoded TCR beta cDNA molecule per two T cells in model experiments. To avoid experimental bias, donors of different ages were randomly spread across the sequencing lanes. Two additional independent replicas of 1 million unique cDNA reads from the same blood draw were analyzed for two donors (one aged 18 to 30 and one aged 80 or older). Using deep sequencing normalized with unique cDNA molecular identifiers, the study measured how TCR beta repertoire diversity changes with age. Donors were grouped into four age groups: young (average approximately 15 years), middle-aged (over 35), aged (around 60) and long-lived (82).

The donors were roughly 39 Caucasian individuals from Russia, aged roughly 6 to 90 years, who were systemically healthy. Ten milliliters of peripheral blood were drawn from each donor into EDTA-treated Vacutainer tubes. PBMCs were isolated by Ficoll-Paque density-gradient centrifugation, with at least 7 million obtained per sample. Total RNA, at least 6 micrograms per sample, was extracted from PBMCs with Trizol reagent. The percentages of naive CD45RAhigh/CD27high T cells were determined by flow cytometry on a PBMC aliquot from every donor. CDR1 and CDR2 were assigned from the germline V gene as MNHNS and SASEGT. Trimming at the junction amounts to 2 bases on V and 4 bases on J, and the germline ends lie 12 bases apart. The CDR3 spans 15 residues, from the cysteine through the phenylalanine. The kept DNA is CDR3 alone, 45 bases in frame from the first base. The paper's findings and limits, for the study overall: There was a strong correlation between observed TCR beta diversity and the percentage of naive T cells measured by flow cytometry. Because the CMV infection status of the donors was unknown, age-related changes in expanded clonotypes may potentially have been confounded. Because profiling used bulk unsorted PBMCs, naive and antigen-experienced compartments could not be compared conclusively. As age increased, observed TCR beta diversity per million T cells dropped in a roughly linear way, and a significant reduction was already evident by age 40. Compared with the aged group, the long-lived group had more naive CD4+ T cells, fewer expanded clones and increased TCR diversity, suggesting age selection. Estimates of total diversity from one million sequenced T cells were regarded as lower bounds and underestimates.

Regarding this clonotype: There is no known antigen for this receptor. Qualities for individual bases were not recorded, and no much larger clone is one base off.

Library prep was done by 5' RACE. The run used an Illumina HiSeq 2500. A second roughly 7 to 11 cycle PCR used a sample-barcoded 5' primer and a J-beta primer mix. A template-switch 5' adaptor carrying 12 random nucleotides introduced a unique molecular identifier onto each TCR beta cDNA molecule. Each sample yielded at least 3 million CDR3-containing paired-end reads. The Mint cDNA synthesis kit, primed by a TRBC-specific oligonucleotide, was used to synthesize first-strand cDNA from all RNA. All cDNA was treated with uracil-DNA glycosylase and then went through a first 18-cycle PCR with the universal primers M1SS and BC2_uni_R. As for how the authors treated the data: Normalization of each sample was performed by random selection of 1 million high-quality reads, each carrying a distinct molecular identifier. Reads sharing molecular identifiers were discarded rather than binned into consensus sequences. MiTCR, set to a Q25 quality threshold and the strictest error-elimination algorithm, was used for CDR3 identification, clonotype clustering and error correction. A nonparametric unseen species model with Euler transformation was used to estimate lower-bound total TCR beta diversity. TCRdb reprocessing: public reads trimmed at Q25 with fastp, clones called with MiXCR, in-frame beta chains kept. Under each unique CDR3 protein, matching rows form one entry showing the most common genes and DNA. TCRdb, not the authors, supplied the V and J calls. This sample lists about 640,000 distinct CDR3 sequences; about 53% were detected once. Jointly, the top ten make up roughly 34% of the sample.

The rearranged segments are TRBV6-1 and TRBJ2-1, and TRBD2 may be the D gene, going by 5 matching bases. The TCR originated in a man between 60 and 75 years old in good health. The sample was blood. The CDR3 sequence is CASSEWGAPYNEQFF. The DNA sequence is given as TGTGCCAGCAGTGAATGGGGAGCGCCGTACAATGAGCAGTTCTTC.